The T cell receptor beta chain described here comes from a study of identical twins. General study results and limits: Weaker excess twin sharing was seen among beta out-of-frame sequences. Cord blood beta clonotypes that were abundant carried fewer insertions, and memory repertoires showed no such trend.

As to this clonotype: Its matching antigen is unknown.

cDNA molecules carried unique molecular identifiers, and template switching added a universal primer site. TCRdb re-called the 5' RACE reads with MiXCR, one entry per CDR3 protein. The sample has some 270,000 distinct CDR3 sequences, about 8.3% seen once; the top ten hold 2.5% to 3.5%. This sample was also put to use in a study of yellow fever vaccine responses in identical twins.

The specimen was CD8+ T cells sorted from blood. This sequence originates from a woman between 18 and 30 years old in good health.

CDR3 amino acids: CSASAGLAGGTTDTQYF. CDR3 nucleotide sequence: TGCAGTGCTAGCGCCGGACTAGCGGGAGGAACCACAGATACGCAGTATTTT. J is TRBJ2-3 and V is TRBV20-1; 14 nucleotides match TRBD2. This CDR3 has 17 residues. Germline loops: CDR1 DFQATT, CDR2 SNEGSKA (reference sequence). J lost 2 bases, V lost 3 bases, and 7 bases had no gene match.